This record looks at one T cell receptor beta chain sequence and its context. This entry comes from a study of blood T cell repertoires in COVID-19. In the source study's methods: Amplification from reference gene primers served as the basis for estimated nucleated cell counts. The protocol was immunoSEQ multiplex PCR, while the TCRdb copy is restricted to in-frame clones and leaves out a portion. V and J calls plus clone size are reproduced from that table; the DNA served to infer D and trimming. The table lists 50,000 to 80,000 clones, nearly 90% of them singletons. V lost 4 bases and J lost 8; bases outside the gene matches: 1. From germline, CDR1 is MNHEY and CDR2 SVGAGI. The CDR3 contains 12 residues.

Sequencing was done on a sample of peripheral blood. This TCR was recovered from a man in his sixties with acute or convalescent COVID-19. The chain couples TRBV6-5 to TRBJ1-4; 7 positions agree with TRBD1. The CDR3 DNA reads as TGTGCCAGCAGTTCGGACAGGGAAAAACTGTTTTTT. Amino acid sequence: CASSSDREKLFF.